This passage covers 9 T cell receptor beta chains from one sample sequenced in a study of shared T cell receptors in the human thymus. Data came from immunoSEQ multiplex PCR; TCRdb stores just in-frame clones and leaves some out. Here the sample spans approximately 730,000 clones, 80% to 90% being singletons. This same sample was also taken into another study, of human thymus T cells.

The sequenced sample was thymocytes. All receptors derive from a girl less than two years old with a congenital heart defect.

The chain carries TRBV5-1 and TRBJ2-3, with TRBD2 matching over 7 bases. After removal of 4 bases from V and 2 bases from J, the junction contained 13 bases not matched to a gene. Germline CDR1 reads SGHRS; CDR2 reads YFSETQ. This CDR3 has 17 amino acids. CDR3 DNA sequence: TGCGCCAGCAGCCCGGGCGGGGCTAGCGGTGTCACAGATACGCAGTATTTT. It yields the protein CASSPGGASGVTDTQYF. Complete variable domain (other parts from reference TRBV5-1 and TRBJ2-3): KAGVTQTPRYLIKTRGQQVTLSCSPISGHRSVSWYQQTPGQGLQFLFEYFSETQRNKGNFPGRFSGRQFSNSRSEMNVSTLELGDSALYLCASSPGGASGVTDTQYFGPGTRLTVL.

This clone came up a few times. This rearrangement joins TRBV5-1 to TRBJ1-1, with D possibly TRBD1 on 6 matching bases. Germline-derived CDR1 and CDR2 are SGHRS and YFSETQ. The CDR3 has 14 residues. V lost 4 bases and J 3 bases, leaving 13 bases between the germline ends. The CDR3: CASSPVDRDTEAFF. The CDR3 region has the DNA TGCGCCAGCAGCCCCGTGGACAGAGACACTGAAGCTTTCTTT.

This clone was counted between two and nine times. This rearrangement joins TRBV28 to TRBJ2-2, with 9 bases identical to TRBD1. With V trimmed by 5 bases and J by 1 base, 20 bases remained unmatched. The CDR3 covers 21 residues. The germline V gene encodes CDR1 MDHEN and CDR2 SYDVKM. CDR3: CASSSQFGTGRGRMNTGELFF. As DNA, the CDR3 is TGTGCCAGCAGTAGCCAATTCGGGACAGGGCGGGGTCGTATGAACACCGGGGAGCTGTTTTTT.

The rearrangement joins TRBV15 to TRBJ1-2; D is undetermined. This CDR3 is built from 13 residues. Trimming took 3 bases from V and 9 from J, leaving 14 bases between them. Germline CDR1 is LNHNV and CDR2 is YYDKDF (reference sequence). The CDR3 DNA reads as TGTGCCACCAGCAGCTCCTCCGGTTCCAGCTACACCTTC. Residues: CATSSSSGSSYTF.

The chain links TRBV7-9 to TRBJ2-7, with 11 nucleotides matching TRBD2. CDR3 length equals 16 residues. Losses at the gene ends were 1 base for V and 3 bases for J; bases not matched to a gene: 5. CDR1 and CDR2 from the germline V gene are SEHNR and FQNEAQ (reference sequence). DNA for the CDR3: TGTGCCAGCAGCTTAGGGACTAGCGGGCAAAACTACGAGCAGTACTTC. This codes for CASSLGTSGQNYEQYF.

This chain connects TRBV25-1 to TRBJ2-1; 9 bases line up with TRBD1. The V gene end was trimmed by 5 bases and the J gene end by 8 bases; junction bases not matched to a gene: 7. Germline V gene sequence: CDR1 MGHDK, CDR2 SYGVNS. This CDR3 contains 14 residues. The CDR3 bases are TGTGCCAGCAGTATTCCACAGGGGGCCCATGAGCAGTTCTTC. It yields the protein CASSIPQGAHEQFF.

This clone has more than one count but fewer than ten. The V call is TRBV27, the J call TRBJ1-1; no clear D. CDR1 is MNHEY, CDR2 SMNVEV, per germline (reference sequence). CDR3 length equals 16 residues. Trimming pared 6 bases from V and 3 bases from J, leaving 20 bases between. Here the CDR3 DNA reads TGTGCCAGCAGAGTGATGGGTTTGGTGGAGGACACTGAAGCTTTCTTT. Its translation: CASRVMGLVEDTEAFF.

The V and J genes are TRBV15 and TRBJ2-6; D is ambiguous. Germline assignment: CDR1 LNHNV and CDR2 YYDKDF (reference sequence). This CDR3 has 20 residues. Trimming cost V 4 bases and J 2 bases, with 24 bases left between them. The CDR3 spells CATSNIVGLEVFAGANVLTF. CDR3 coding DNA: TGTGCCACCAGCAATATCGTGGGTCTCGAGGTCTTCGCTGGGGCCAACGTCCTGACTTTC. Combining the CDR3 with reference TRBV15 and TRBJ2-6 gives the whole variable domain DAMVIQNPRYQVTQFGKPVTLSCSQTLNHNVMYWYQQKSSQAPKLLFHYYDKDFNNEADTPDNFQSRRPNTSFCFLDIRSPGLGDTAMYLCATSNIVGLEVFAGANVLTFGAGSRLTVL.

CDR3 sequence (DNA): TGTGCCAGCAGTCACAGGGGGGGGAATGAGCAGTTCTTC. Translating gives CASSHRGGNEQFF. The rearrangement joins TRBV6-5 to TRBJ2-1; possible D gene TRBD1, 8 bases. CDR1 and CDR2 (germline): MNHEY, SVGAGI. The CDR3 sequence is 13 residues long. Trimming cost V 5 bases and J 7 bases, with 12 bases left between them.